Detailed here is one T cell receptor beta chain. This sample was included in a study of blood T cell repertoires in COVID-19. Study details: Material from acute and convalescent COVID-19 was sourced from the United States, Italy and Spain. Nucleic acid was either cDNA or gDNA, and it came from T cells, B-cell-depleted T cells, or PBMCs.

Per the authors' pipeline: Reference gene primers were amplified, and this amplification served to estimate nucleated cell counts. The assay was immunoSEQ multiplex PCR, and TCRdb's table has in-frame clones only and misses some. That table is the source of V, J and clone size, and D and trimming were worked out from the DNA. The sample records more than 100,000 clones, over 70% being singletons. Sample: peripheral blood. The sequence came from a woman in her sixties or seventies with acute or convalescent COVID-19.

CDR3 in amino acids: CASSLTSGGQETQYF. Here the CDR3 DNA reads TGTGCCAGCAGCTTAACTAGCGGGGGCCAAGAGACCCAGTACTTC. J is TRBJ2-5 and V is TRBV5-6, with 11 bases aligning to TRBD2. CDR1 and CDR2 (germline): SGHDT, YYEEEE. V dropped 2 bases and J dropped 1; count of bases not matched to a gene: 1. The length of the CDR3 is 15 residues.